Below, 28 T cell receptor beta chains from the same sample are listed, as sequenced in a study of blood T cell repertoires in COVID-19. The assay was immunoSEQ multiplex PCR, and TCRdb's table has in-frame clones only and misses some. The sample gives tens of thousands of clones, more than 80% of which show up once; 0.37% is in the top ten. Sequencing was done on a sample of peripheral blood. All receptors come from a man aged 45-60 years with COVID-19, enrolled during active disease.

The V and J genes are TRBV19 and TRBJ2-5, with TRBD2 matching over 8 bases. This CDR3 is 17 amino acids long. CDR1 LNHDA and CDR2 SQIVND come from the germline V gene (reference sequence). The V gene end was trimmed by 2 bases and the J gene end by 2 bases; junction bases not matched to a gene: 10. In DNA, the CDR3 is TGTGCCAGTAGTATACGGGGGGGGCAGAGGATTCAAGAGACCCAGTACTTC. Its protein product is CASSIRGGQRIQETQYF.

This clone was seen just once. This chain joins TRBV2 and TRBJ2-1; D not certain. The CDR3 consists of 14 residues. Per the germline V gene, CDR1 is SNHLY and CDR2 is FYNNEI. Trimming took 4 bases from V and 0 from J, leaving 7 bases between them. CDR3 in amino acids: CASSVTSSYNEQFF. CDR3 sequence (DNA): TGTGCCAGCAGTGTAACGAGCTCCTACAATGAGCAGTTCTTC.

V is TRBV30 and J is TRBJ1-1, with D possibly TRBD1 on 6 matching bases. From germline, CDR1 is GTSNPN and CDR2 SVGIG (reference sequence). The CDR3 extends over 16 amino acids. Trimming pared 1 base from V and 6 bases from J, leaving 21 bases between. CDR3: CAWSAPATQGAAEAFF. In DNA, the CDR3 is TGTGCCTGGAGTGCCCCCGCCACACAGGGTGCGGCTGAAGCTTTCTTT.

This chain links TRBV19 with TRBJ1-3, with 12 positions matching TRBD1. The CDR3 runs to 18 residues. V trimming: 5 bases; J trimming: 2 bases; junction bases outside the gene matches: 10. Germline V gene lookup returns CDR1 LNHDA and CDR2 SQIVND (reference sequence). CDR3 sequence reads: CASSRREGQGATGNTIYF. The CDR3 coding sequence is TGTGCCAGTAGTCGTCGGGAGGGACAGGGGGCAACTGGAAACACCATATATTTT.

The sample holds a few counts of this clone. The chain uses TRBV30 and TRBJ2-3; 7 nucleotides match TRBD2. Germline loops: CDR1 GTSNPN, CDR2 SVGIG (reference sequence). The V and J ends lost 2 bases and 3 bases, in that order; junction bases with no gene match: 11. CDR3 size: 16 residues. This CDR3 is CAWSTTSSVYTDTQYF. Here the CDR3 DNA reads TGTGCCTGGAGTACGACTAGCTCAGTTTATACAGATACGCAGTATTTT.

This clone appeared a few times. This chain links TRBV20-1 with TRBJ2-7; D is perhaps TRBD2 (6 bases). The germline V gene has CDR1 DFQATT and CDR2 SNEGSKA (reference sequence). The CDR3 covers 13 residues. V lost 3 bases and J 1 base, leaving 10 bases between the germline ends. CDR3 sequence (DNA): TGCAGTGCTAGTTTCGGGAGTTCCTACGAGCAGTACTTC. Amino acids: CSASFGSSYEQYF.

The J gene is TRBJ2-7, the V gene TRBV4-2, with 7 bases aligning to TRBD1. Germline V gene data show CDR1 as LGHNA and CDR2 as YNFKEQ. CDR3 size: 18 residues. V shed 0 bases and J 0 bases; nucleotides not matched to a gene: 11. This CDR3 reads CASSQDEGALGFSYEQYF. CDR3 bases: TGTGCCAGCAGCCAAGACGAGGGGGCGTTGGGATTCTCCTACGAGCAGTACTTC.

The V call is TRBV19, the J call TRBJ2-1, with 9 positions matching TRBD2. There are 16 residues in the CDR3. CDR1 is LNHDA and CDR2 is SQIVND in the germline V gene (reference sequence). V shed 1 base, J shed 4 bases, and the junction held 5 bases outside the gene matches. This CDR3 reads CASSIVTSGPYNEQFF. CDR3 nucleotide sequence: TGTGCCAGTAGTATAGTAACTAGCGGGCCTTACAATGAGCAGTTCTTC.

This clone was counted once. The J gene is TRBJ2-1, the V gene TRBV3-1 (or the pseudogene TRBV3-2), with D possibly matching TRBD1 (6 bases). The CDR3 loop spans 16 amino acids. CDR1 LGHDT and CDR2 YNNKEL come from the germline V gene (reference sequence). V was pared by 2 bases and J by 9 bases, with 20 bases between. The CDR3 is CASSQFQGRSIGEQFF. The DNA for the CDR3 is TGTGCCAGCAGCCAATTCCAGGGGAGATCTATTGGTGAGCAGTTCTTC.

The chain links TRBV6-4 to TRBJ1-5; 7 bases map to TRBD1. CDR1 and CDR2 (germline): MRHNA, SNTAGT. The CDR3 sequence is 15 residues long. Trimming at V came to 1 base and at J to 4 bases, leaving 4 bases not matched to a gene. CDR3 coding DNA: TGTGCCAGCAGTGACTGGGGACAGCGAAATCAGCCCCAGCATTTT. It translates to CASSDWGQRNQPQHF.

The rearrangement uses TRBV5-1 and TRBJ2-2; TRBD1 aligns across 10 bases. V lost 7 bases and J lost 1; bases outside the gene matches: 4. This CDR3 region has 15 residues. The germline CDR1 and CDR2 sequences are SGHRS and YFSETQ. CDR3 residues: CASQRDRGNTGELFF. The DNA of the CDR3 is TGCGCCAGCCAACGGGACAGGGGGAACACCGGGGAGCTGTTTTTT.

V gene TRBV30 combines with J gene TRBJ1-3, with 8 nucleotides matching TRBD1. Trimming removed 2 bases from V and 8 bases from J; junction bases left unmatched: 5. Per germline, CDR1 GTSNPN and CDR2 SVGIG (reference sequence). The CDR3 loop spans 13 amino acids. DNA for the CDR3: TGTGCCTGGAGTTACGACAGGGGAGACACCATATATTTT. This sequence encodes CAWSYDRGDTIYF.

This sequence joins TRBV7-9 and TRBJ2-2; 7 nucleotides agree with TRBD2. CDR3 length: 19 amino acids. Germline V gene lookup returns CDR1 SEHNR and CDR2 FQNEAQ (reference sequence). V gave up 4 bases and J gave up 4 bases; unmatched junction bases: 18. CDR3 DNA sequence: TGTGCCAGCAGCTCCCCGGCGGGGGTCCGGGGCGCGGGCACCGGGGAGCTGTTTTTT. Its protein is CASSSPAGVRGAGTGELFF.

This rearrangement joins TRBV6-6 to TRBJ1-4; 7 bases are shared with TRBD1. The CDR3 contains 14 residues. The V and J ends lost 7 bases and 5 bases, in that order; junction bases with no gene match: 7. Germline V gene sequence: CDR1 MNHNY, CDR2 SVGAGI (reference sequence). CDR3 in amino acids: CASNRQGANEKLFF. Here the CDR3 DNA reads TGTGCCAGCAATCGACAGGGTGCCAATGAAAAACTGTTTTTT.

J is TRBJ2-1 and V is TRBV4-2; 8 nucleotides align to TRBD2. This CDR3 contains 15 residues. Germline CDR1 and CDR2: LGHNA and YNFKEQ. The J segment lost 10 bases and the V segment lost 0 bases, leaving 8 bases of the junction unmatched. CDR3 nucleotide sequence: TGTGCCAGCAGCCAAGAGCCAACTAGCGGCCTGGAGCAGTTCTTC. Translation gives CASSQEPTSGLEQFF.

This clone was detected only once. This chain connects TRBV5-1 to TRBJ2-2, with D possibly matching TRBD1 (5 bases). Germline assignment: CDR1 SGHRS and CDR2 YFSETQ. The ends were cut back, 0 bases at V and 4 bases at J, with 13 bases in the middle. CDR3 length: 16 residues. The CDR3 DNA reads as TGCGCCAGCAGCTTGGGGTTCCAGGGCGGCACCGGGGAGCTGTTTTTT. Its protein is CASSLGFQGGTGELFF.

The chain uses TRBV27 and TRBJ1-2; 9 bases agree with TRBD1. Germline loops: CDR1 MNHEY, CDR2 SMNVEV (reference sequence). Trimming cost V 6 bases and J 8 bases; bases outside gene matches: 13. The CDR3 covers 15 residues. CDR3 DNA sequence: TGTGCCAGCAGCTACTGGGACAGGGACTTCGGGGGCTACACCTTC. It translates to CASSYWDRDFGGYTF.

For the CDR3, the DNA is TGTGCCAGCAGTCCGACTAGCGGTGAGCAGTTCTTC. Translated, it gives CASSPTSGEQFF. V is TRBV7-3 and J is TRBJ2-1; TRBD2 matches at 9 bases. Germline trimming cut 6 bases from V and 9 bases from J; bases unmatched to any gene: 3. The length of the CDR3 is 12 residues. Looked up from germline, CDR1 is SGHTA and CDR2 is FQGTGA. The full variable domain, completed using reference TRBV7-3 and TRBJ2-1, is GAGVSQTPSNKVTEKGKYVELRCDPISGHTALYWYRQSLGQGPEFLIYFQGTGAADDSGLPNDRFFAVRPEGSVSTLKIQRTERGDSAVYLCASSPTSGEQFFGPGTRLTVL.

The genes are TRBV6-5 and TRBJ1-4; 7 bases fit TRBD1. CDR1 is MNHEY and CDR2 is SVGAGI in the germline V gene. CDR3 size: 14 residues. Unmatched junction bases numbered 4, after V lost 5 bases and J lost 4 bases. Here the CDR3 DNA reads TGTGCCAGCAGTAGGGGACAGCTTAATGAAAAACTGTTTTTT. Its protein is CASSRGQLNEKLFF.

V usage is TRBV12-3 or TRBV12-4 and J usage is TRBJ2-7; no definite D call. This CDR3 has 13 amino acids. The V gene lost 1 base and the J gene lost 4 bases, with 8 bases spanning the gap. This CDR3 is CASSLDSQYEQYF. The CDR3 bases are TGTGCCAGCAGTTTAGACAGCCAGTACGAGCAGTACTTC.

The table lists this clone with a few counts. V and J are TRBV3-1 (or the pseudogene TRBV3-2) and TRBJ1-3, with 9 bases lining up with TRBD1. J lost 6 bases, V lost 7 bases, and 10 bases had no gene match. The CDR3 loop spans 15 amino acids. Germline V lookup: CDR1 LGHDT, CDR2 YNNKEL (reference sequence). CDR3: CASTPQGASLNTIYF. The CDR3 nucleotides read TGTGCCAGCACCCCACAGGGGGCTTCTTTAAACACCATATATTTT.

This clone was counted only a few times. The chain links TRBV30 to TRBJ1-5; 8 positions agree with TRBD1. CDR1 and CDR2 (germline): GTSNPN, SVGIG (reference sequence). V lost 5 bases, J lost 4 bases, and 13 bases stayed unmatched. The CDR3 runs 16 residues. CDR3 bases: TGTGCCTGGGAAGCGGACAGGGTGAATCCGAATCAGCCCCAGCATTTT. This gives the protein CAWEADRVNPNQPQHF.

The rearrangement uses TRBV5-4 and TRBJ2-5; D is unresolved. Between the trimmed V and J ends, which lost 2 bases and 3 bases, there was a span of 8 bases. The germline V gene encodes CDR1 SGHNT and CDR2 YYREEE (reference sequence). CDR3 length equals 13 residues. This chain's CDR3 is CASSLDSKETQYF. The DNA for the CDR3 is TGTGCCAGCAGCTTAGACTCTAAAGAGACCCAGTACTTC.

The chain carries TRBV5-1 and TRBJ1-1; no clear D gene. Germline-derived CDR1 and CDR2 are SGHRS and YFSETQ. V lost 4 bases to trimming and J lost 2 bases, with 12 bases between them. This CDR3 has 14 amino acids. The CDR3 DNA is TGCGCCAGCAGCCCCTCGAGCTCCAACACTGAAGCTTTCTTT. Translating it yields CASSPSSSNTEAFF.

The chain carries TRBV9 and TRBJ2-1, with 8 bases aligning to TRBD2. The length of the CDR3 is 16 residues. Germline assignment: CDR1 SGDLS and CDR2 YYNGEE. The J segment lost 8 bases and the V segment lost 4 bases, leaving 14 bases of the junction unmatched. CDR3 loop: CASSPKGLAGRYEQFF. Here the CDR3 DNA reads TGTGCCAGCAGCCCAAAGGGGCTAGCGGGTAGATATGAGCAGTTCTTC.

This chain links TRBV7-2 with TRBJ1-2; 7 nucleotides match TRBD1. V lost 3 bases and J lost 6; bases outside the gene matches: 7. CDR3 length: 14 amino acids. Germline CDR1 and CDR2: SGHTA and FQGNSA. The CDR3 region has the DNA TGTGCCAGCAGCTTCGCTCAGGGGGAGGATGGCTACACCTTC. Translating it yields CASSFAQGEDGYTF.

The chain is built from TRBV25-1 and TRBJ2-1; a possible D gene is TRBD1 (6 bases). V dropped 7 bases and J dropped 5 bases, with 12 bases sitting between them. The CDR3 is made up of 13 amino acids. Germline assignment: CDR1 MGHDK and CDR2 SYGVNS. The DNA of the CDR3 is TGTGCCAGCAAGTCCGGGACACACAATGAGCAGTTCTTC. This codes for CASKSGTHNEQFF.

The chain links TRBV19 to TRBJ1-5, with TRBD1 identical over 9 bases. The CDR3 runs to 13 residues. Trimming took 6 bases from V and 5 from J; bases not matched to a gene: 2. Germline CDR1 is LNHDA and CDR2 is SQIVND (reference sequence). The CDR3 region is CASRGQGHQPQHF. The CDR3 bases are TGTGCCAGTAGGGGACAGGGTCATCAGCCCCAGCATTTT.